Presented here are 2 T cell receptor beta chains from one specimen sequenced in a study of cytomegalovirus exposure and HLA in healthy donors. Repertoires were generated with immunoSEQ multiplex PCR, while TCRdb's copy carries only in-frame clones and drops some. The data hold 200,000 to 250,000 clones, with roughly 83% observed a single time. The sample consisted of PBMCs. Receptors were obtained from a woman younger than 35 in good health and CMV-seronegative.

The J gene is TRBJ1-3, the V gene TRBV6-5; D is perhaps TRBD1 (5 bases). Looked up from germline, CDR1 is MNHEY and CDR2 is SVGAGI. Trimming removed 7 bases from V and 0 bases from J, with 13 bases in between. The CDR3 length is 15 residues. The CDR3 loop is CASIQRQSSGNTIYF. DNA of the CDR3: TGTGCCAGCATACAACGACAGTCCTCTGGAAACACCATATATTTT.

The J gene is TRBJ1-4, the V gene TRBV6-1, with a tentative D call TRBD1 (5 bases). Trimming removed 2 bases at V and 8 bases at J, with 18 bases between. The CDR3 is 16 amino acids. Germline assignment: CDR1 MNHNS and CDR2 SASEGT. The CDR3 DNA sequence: TGTGCCAGCAGTGAAATTGGGGCAGGCGAAAGGGAAAAACTGTTTTTT. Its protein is CASSEIGAGEREKLFF.